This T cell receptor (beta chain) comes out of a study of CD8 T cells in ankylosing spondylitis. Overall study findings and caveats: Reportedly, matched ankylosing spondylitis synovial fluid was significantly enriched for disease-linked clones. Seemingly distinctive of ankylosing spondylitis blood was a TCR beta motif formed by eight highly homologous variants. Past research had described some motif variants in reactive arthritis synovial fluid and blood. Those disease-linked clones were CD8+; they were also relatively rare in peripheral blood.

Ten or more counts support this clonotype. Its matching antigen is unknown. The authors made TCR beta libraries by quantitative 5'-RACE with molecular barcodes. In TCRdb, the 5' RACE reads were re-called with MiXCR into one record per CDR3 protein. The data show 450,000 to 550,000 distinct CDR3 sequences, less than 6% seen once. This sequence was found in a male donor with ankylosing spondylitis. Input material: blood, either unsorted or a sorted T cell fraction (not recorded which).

The CDR3 is CSAAGTTNTGELFF. In nucleotides, the CDR3 is TGCAGTGCCGCCGGGACTACGAACACCGGGGAGCTGTTTTTT. V gene TRBV20-1 combines with J gene TRBJ2-2, with TRBD2 matching over 7 bases. The junction had 4 bases not matched to a gene; V was cut back by 6 bases and J by 0 bases. The CDR3 is 14 residues long. The germline CDR1 and CDR2 sequences are DFQATT and SNEGSKA (reference sequence).